The 23 T cell receptor beta chains reported below all come from one sample, sequenced in a study of T cells in localized non-small cell lung cancer. Assay used: immunoSEQ multiplex PCR; TCRdb lists only in-frame clones, some missing. In the table there are tens of thousands of clones, approximately 84% of which are singletons. The material was peripheral blood, obtained before any cancer treatment. The receptors originated from a male donor aged 60 or over with stage I squamous cell lung carcinoma.

The V and J genes are TRBV7-2 and TRBJ1-1; D remains unclear. The V and J ends lost 1 base and 0 bases respectively, with 6 bases between them. Germline CDR1 SGHTA, CDR2 FQGNSA. The CDR3 is made up of 14 amino acids. Here the CDR3 DNA reads TGTGCCAGCAGCTTAGGGGTTCTGAACACTGAAGCTTTCTTT. This codes for CASSLGVLNTEAFF.

The rearrangement uses TRBV10-3 and TRBJ1-1; 9 positions agree with TRBD1. The CDR3 extends over 16 amino acids. Germline V gene data show CDR1 as ENHRY and CDR2 as SYGVKD. V shed 3 bases and J 5 bases; nucleotides not matched to a gene: 10. This CDR3 is CAISESKGQGGTEAFF. CDR3 nucleotide sequence: TGTGCCATCAGTGAAAGCAAGGGACAGGGAGGTACTGAAGCTTTCTTT.

The J gene is TRBJ2-7, the V gene TRBV5-1; 8 bases are shared with TRBD2. The CDR3 has 15 residues. The ends lost 5 bases at V and 0 bases at J; junction bases unmatched: 7. In germline, CDR1 is SGHRS, CDR2 YFSETQ. Here the CDR3 DNA reads TGCGCCAGCAGAGAGACGGGAGGGACCTCCTACGAGCAGTACTTC. As protein: CASRETGGTSYEQYF.

The chain employs TRBV30 and TRBJ2-3; D is undetermined. Trimming removed 0 bases at V and 6 bases at J, with 1 base between. The CDR3 runs to 10 residues. Per germline, CDR1 GTSNPN and CDR2 SVGIG (reference sequence). In DNA form, the CDR3 reads TGTGCCTGGAGTGTCGATACGCAGTATTTT. The encoded protein is CAWSVDTQYF.

This clone came up once. This chain joins TRBV14 and TRBJ2-2; maybe TRBD1 (6 bases). The length of the CDR3 is 16 residues. Trimming stripped 3 bases from V and 1 base from J, with 12 bases between. Germline V gives CDR1 SGHDN, CDR2 FVKESK. CDR3 nucleotides: TGTGCCAGCAGCCATCGACGACAGGAGAACACCGGGGAGCTGTTTTTT. Translated: CASSHRRQENTGELFF.

The CDR3 DNA reads TGTGCCAGCAGCTCGGGACTAGCGGGGACCACAGATACGCAGTATTTT. Protein product: CASSSGLAGTTDTQYF. This chain joins TRBV11-2 and TRBJ2-3; 13 bases map to TRBD2. Germline-derived CDR1 and CDR2 are SGHAT and FQNNGV. Trimming cost V 4 bases and J 2 bases; bases outside gene matches: 3. The length of the CDR3 is 16 residues.

Only a few counts were recorded for this clone. J is TRBJ1-5 and V is TRBV18; a weak D match, TRBD1 (6 bases). The CDR3 is made up of 15 amino acids. V lost 2 bases and J lost 3, with 11 bases in between. CDR1 is KGHSH and CDR2 is LQKENI in the germline V gene. The CDR3 bases are TGTGCCAGCTCACCAGGAGGACAGCCCAATCAGCCCCAGCATTTT. It codes for CASSPGGQPNQPQHF. Full variable domain (outside the CDR3, taken from reference TRBV18 and TRBJ1-5): NAGVMQNPRHLVRRRGQEARLRCSPMKGHSHVYWYRQLPEEGLKFMVYLQKENIIDESGMPKERFSAEFPKEGPSILRIQQVVRGDSAAYFCASSPGGQPNQPQHFGDGTRLSIL.

Points on this clone: Its ends do not fully match the called genes, so a read error is possible. This chain joins TRBV5-6 and TRBJ2-7, with TRBD1 matching over 7 bases. The CDR3 length is 15 residues. Per the germline V gene, CDR1 is SGHDT and CDR2 is YYEEEE. CDR3 amino acids: CTSSLNTGDPYEQYF. As DNA, the CDR3 is TGTACCAGCAGCTTGAACACAGGGGACCCCTACGAGCAGTACTTC.

This clone was recorded once. This chain links TRBV2 with TRBJ1-1, with D maybe TRBD1 (6 bases). Germline V CDR1 and CDR2: SNHLY, FYNNEI. The CDR3 sequence is 14 residues long. The V end was cut by 0 bases, the J end by 4 bases, with 9 bases between. As DNA, the CDR3 is TGTGCCAGCAGTGAAGCCACAGGGTTCACTGAAGCTTTCTTT. It encodes CASSEATGFTEAFF.

The rearrangement links TRBV2 to TRBJ1-5; no clear D. Trimming cost V 1 base and J 0 bases, with 16 bases left between them. This CDR3 is built from 18 residues. Germline V gene sequence: CDR1 SNHLY, CDR2 FYNNEI. Here the CDR3 reads CASSEGTDLYYSNQPQHF. In DNA form, the CDR3 reads TGTGCCAGCAGTGAAGGGACGGACTTATACTATAGCAATCAGCCCCAGCATTTT.

The chain is built from TRBV6-5 and TRBJ2-7; maybe TRBD2 (7 bases). Trimming removed 5 bases from V and 6 bases from J, with 20 bases in between. Germline lookup yields CDR1 MNHEY and CDR2 SVGAGI. This CDR3 is 15 amino acids long. CDR3 sequence: CASSKQGLLDSEQYF. The DNA for the CDR3 is TGTGCCAGCAGTAAACAGGGACTACTGGACTCCGAGCAGTACTTC.

The chain couples TRBV7-6 to TRBJ1-2; D possibly corresponds to TRBD1 (5 bases). The CDR3 sequence is 13 residues long. CDR1 and CDR2 from the germline V gene are SGHVS and FNYEAQ. Deletions cut 8 bases from V and 0 bases from J, with 10 bases between. This CDR3 is CASGSGANYGYTF. For the CDR3, the DNA is TGTGCCAGCGGGTCGGGGGCTAACTATGGCTACACCTTC.

The V gene is TRBV6-1, the J gene TRBJ1-1; maybe TRBD1 (5 bases). V was shortened by 3 bases and J by 3 bases, with 8 bases between the two germline ends. Germline assignment: CDR1 MNHNS and CDR2 SASEGT. The CDR3 length is 13 residues. In DNA, the CDR3 is TGTGCCAGCAGTGAGGAGGGGTACACTGAAGCTTTCTTT. Translation gives CASSEEGYTEAFF.

This chain joins TRBV2 and TRBJ1-2, with D uncertain. Germline V gene sequence: CDR1 SNHLY, CDR2 FYNNEI. V was pared by 4 bases and J by 7 bases, with 7 bases between. The CDR3 loop spans 11 amino acids. The CDR3, as DNA: TGTGCCAGCAGTGGGAGCGGTGGCTACACCTTC. Residues: CASSGSGGYTF.

This clone has just a few counts. The V gene is TRBV6-5, the J gene TRBJ1-5; D is perhaps TRBD1 (6 bases). This CDR3 has 15 amino acids. CDR1 and CDR2 (germline): MNHEY, SVGAGI. The V and J ends lost 0 bases and 2 bases respectively, with 8 bases between them. CDR3 region: CASSYSGGRNQPQHF. The CDR3 bases are TGTGCCAGCAGTTACTCGGGGGGCCGCAATCAGCCCCAGCATTTT.

This sequence joins TRBV9 and TRBJ2-2, with 7 nucleotides matching TRBD2. There are 16 residues in the CDR3. Germline V gives CDR1 SGDLS, CDR2 YYNGEE. V dropped 5 bases and J dropped 0; count of bases not matched to a gene: 7. CDR3 sequence: CASSSLGGSNTGELFF. In nucleotides, the CDR3 is TGTGCCAGCAGTTCCCTGGGGGGGTCGAACACCGGGGAGCTGTTTTTT.

The rearrangement joins TRBV19 to TRBJ1-5; possibly TRBD1 for D (5 bases). Germline values: CDR1 LNHDA, CDR2 SQIVND (reference sequence). Deletions cut 6 bases from V and 3 bases from J, with 15 bases between. This CDR3 region has 15 residues. Here the CDR3 reads CASRTADIPNQPQHF. The CDR3 region has the DNA TGTGCCAGTAGGACAGCCGATATACCCAATCAGCCCCAGCATTTT. Combining the CDR3 with reference TRBV19 and TRBJ1-5 gives the whole variable domain DGGITQSPKYLFRKEGQNVTLSCEQNLNHDAMYWYRQDPGQGLRLIYYSQIVNDFQKGDIAEGYSVSREKKESFPLTVTSAQKNPTAFYLCASRTADIPNQPQHFGDGTRLSIL.

This rearrangement joins TRBV6-5 to TRBJ2-5; D remains unclear. The germline V gene encodes CDR1 MNHEY and CDR2 SVGAGI. The CDR3 runs 14 residues. V lost 5 bases, J lost 5 bases, and 15 bases lay in between. CDR3 nucleotides: TGTGCCAGCAGTGCCCTAAGGTTAGAGGAGACCCAGTACTTC. Its translation: CASSALRLEETQYF.

Here the CDR3 reads CASIPGQGSYEQYF. Written as DNA, the CDR3 is TGTGCCAGCATTCCGGGACAGGGCTCCTACGAGCAGTACTTC. The V call is TRBV6-6, the J call TRBJ2-7; 9 bases map to TRBD1. The J segment lost 0 bases and the V segment lost 7 bases, leaving 4 bases of the junction unmatched. The CDR3 has 14 residues. In germline, CDR1 is MNHNY, CDR2 SVGAGI (reference sequence).

The chain has TRBV10-2 and TRBJ1-1; TRBD1 agrees at 10 bases. The CDR3 extends over 15 amino acids. Germline V lookup: CDR1 WSHSY, CDR2 SAAADI. The ends lost 7 bases at V and 2 bases at J; junction bases unmatched: 7. CDR3 protein: CASKPGDRGNTEAFF. Written as DNA, the CDR3 is TGCGCCAGCAAACCCGGGGACAGGGGTAACACTGAAGCTTTCTTT.

The chain recombines TRBV5-8 with TRBJ2-1, with a weak D call TRBD2 (6 bases). V was shortened by 10 bases and J by 0 bases, with 11 bases between the two germline ends. This CDR3 contains 13 residues. The germline CDR1 and CDR2 sequences are SGHTS and YDEGEE. The CDR3 DNA sequence: TGTGCCGACCGGGACTTCTCCTACAATGAGCAGTTCTTC. It translates to CADRDFSYNEQFF.

The chain combines TRBV19 with TRBJ1-2; D gene unclear. Trimming stripped 7 bases from V and 8 bases from J, with 11 bases between. The germline V gene encodes CDR1 LNHDA and CDR2 SQIVND (reference sequence). This CDR3 contains 11 residues. The CDR3: CASKNGGGYTF. The CDR3 region has the DNA TGTGCCAGTAAAAACGGTGGCGGCTACACCTTC. Filled out from reference TRBV19 and TRBJ1-2, the complete variable domain reads DGGITQSPKYLFRKEGQNVTLSCEQNLNHDAMYWYRQDPGQGLRLIYYSQIVNDFQKGDIAEGYSVSREKKESFPLTVTSAQKNPTAFYLCASKNGGGYTFGSGTRLTVV.

The chain combines TRBV10-2 with TRBJ1-5; TRBD1 is a possible D gene (5 bases). Germline CDR1 and CDR2: WSHSY and SAAADI. This CDR3 contains 15 residues. Trimming removed 6 bases at V and 3 bases at J, with 15 bases between. The CDR3 DNA sequence: TGCGCCAGCAGATCCCGGGACGGGGACAATCAGCCCCAGCATTTT. It encodes CASRSRDGDNQPQHF.